The 13 T cell receptor beta chains given below trace back to one sample, sequenced in a study of T-cell reconstitution after alpha-beta-depleted transplantation in children. Unique molecular identifiers were incorporated into the prepared TCRbeta library. TCRdb ran MiXCR on the PCR reads and lists one entry per CDR3 protein. The sample carries approximately 130,000 distinct CDR3 sequences, 9.7% recorded once. Sample: PBMCs, mostly from graft donor cells, taken 180 days after TCRalphabeta/CD19-depleted stem cell transplant. The receptor source for this set is a girl less than two years old who had a stem cell transplant for combined immunodeficiency, so the T cells may come from the graft donor.

CDR3 amino acids: CASSYSDGAYEQYF. The DNA of the CDR3 is TGTGCCAGCAGTTACTCGGACGGAGCTTACGAGCAGTACTTC. The chain joins TRBV6-2 or TRBV6-3 to TRBJ2-7; D uncertain. Germline lookup yields CDR1 MNHEY and CDR2 SVGEGT. The CDR3 runs to 14 residues. Trimming removed 0 bases from V and 4 bases from J, with 10 bases in between.

This clonotype occurred a few times. The genes are TRBV7-9 and TRBJ2-7, with a weak D call TRBD2 (6 bases). V lost 6 bases and J lost 0, with 18 bases in between. The CDR3 consists of 16 residues. Germline V lookup: CDR1 SEHNR, CDR2 FQNEAQ (reference sequence). The DNA of the CDR3 is TGTGCCAGCAGGGACGGGACTCACCCGAGCTCCTACGAGCAGTACTTC. It yields the protein CASRDGTHPSSYEQYF.

The rearrangement uses TRBV5-5 and TRBJ2-7; D gene uncertain. The CDR3 length is 13 residues. Trimming cost V 3 bases and J 2 bases, with 9 bases left between them. CDR1 is SGHKS, CDR2 YYEKEE, per germline (reference sequence). The CDR3 DNA reads as TGTGCCAGCAGCTCAAGGTGGCCCTACGAGCAGTACTTC. Encoded protein: CASSSRWPYEQYF.

At least ten counts were recorded for this clonotype. This chain links TRBV4-1 with TRBJ1-2; TRBD1 might be the D (5 bases). This CDR3 has 14 amino acids. CDR1 and CDR2 (germline): MGHRA, YSYEKL. V lost 6 bases and J lost 3, with 14 bases in between. CDR3 residues: CASSSLGTDYGYTF. As DNA, the CDR3 is TGCGCCAGCAGTTCTTTGGGGACGGACTATGGCTACACCTTC.

This chain uses TRBV4-3 with TRBJ2-2; D possibly matches TRBD1 or TRBD2 (5 bases each). Germline V CDR1 and CDR2: LGHNA, YSLEER. V was clipped by 4 bases and J by 7 bases, with 16 bases between them. This CDR3 has 15 amino acids. In DNA, the CDR3 is TGCGCCAGCAGCCCCCAATGGGACGATGTCGGGGAGCTGTTTTTT. Translating gives CASSPQWDDVGELFF.

The gene calls are TRBV11-2 and TRBJ2-3; perhaps TRBD2 as D (6 bases). Germline V CDR1 and CDR2: SGHAT, FQNNGV. The CDR3 consists of 19 residues. The V end was cut by 5 bases, the J end by 0 bases, with 24 bases between. The CDR3 sequence is CASSPRLGREPLSTDTQYF. In DNA form, the CDR3 reads TGTGCCAGCAGCCCCCGCTTGGGGCGGGAACCCCTTAGCACAGATACGCAGTATTTT.

The sample holds many counts of this clonotype. The chain carries TRBV5-6 and TRBJ1-2; D perhaps matches TRBD1 (6 bases). Germline loops: CDR1 SGHDT, CDR2 YYEEEE. With 2 bases removed from V and 6 bases from J, the gap between germline ends came to 17 bases. The CDR3 contains 15 residues. The CDR3 DNA reads TGTGCCAGCAGCTTAGACCAGGGCCCAGGGGATGGCTACACCTTC. Translation: CASSLDQGPGDGYTF.

The rearrangement links TRBV25-1 to TRBJ2-7; 7 bases map to TRBD1. Unmatched junction bases numbered 13, after V lost 6 bases and J lost 5 bases. The CDR3 is 15 residues long. Germline V lookup: CDR1 MGHDK, CDR2 SYGVNS. The CDR3 DNA reads TGTGCCAGCAGGTCTTCGATAGGGGGCCACCACGAGCAGTACTTC. It yields the protein CASRSSIGGHHEQYF.

Relative to its sample, this clonotype is medium-sized. The chain joins TRBV7-6 to TRBJ2-7; 8 bases align to TRBD2. CDR1 is SGHVS, CDR2 FNYEAQ, per germline. CDR3 length: 15 amino acids. V was clipped by 0 bases and J by 3 bases; unmatched bases: 4. For the CDR3, the DNA is TGTGCCAGCAGCTTAGCGACCGGGACTAGCTACGAGCAGTACTTC. Amino acids: CASSLATGTSYEQYF.

This clonotype turned up a few times. V usage is TRBV7-8 and J usage is TRBJ2-2; no clear D gene. CDR1 is SGHVS, CDR2 FQNEAQ, per germline. This CDR3 is 15 amino acids long. Trimming stripped 5 bases from V and 3 bases from J, with 13 bases between. This CDR3 reads CASSHRIGHTGELFF. CDR3 coding DNA: TGTGCCAGCAGCCATAGAATCGGGCACACCGGGGAGCTGTTTTTT.

The chain recombines TRBV5-6 with TRBJ1-2; 7 bases are a match to TRBD1. The CDR3 length is 18 residues. V dropped 1 base and J dropped 0; count of bases not matched to a gene: 12. The germline CDR1 and CDR2 sequences are SGHDT and YYEEEE. The CDR3 bases are TGTGCCAGCAGCTTGAAGGGACAGCTAACCTACTCTAACTATGGCTACACCTTC. Translation: CASSLKGQLTYSNYGYTF.

CDR3 residues: CASSLARGFSYEQYF. CDR3 coding DNA: TGTGCCAGCAGCTTAGCTAGGGGTTTTTCTTACGAGCAGTACTTC. The J gene is TRBJ2-7, the V gene TRBV7-2; possible D gene TRBD1, 5 bases. The CDR3 consists of 15 residues. Germline CDR1 and CDR2: SGHTA and FQGNSA. V dropped 0 bases and J dropped 4 bases, with 13 bases sitting between them.

This clonotype was detected a few times. The V gene is TRBV20-1, the J gene TRBJ2-5; 8 nucleotides line up with TRBD1. The V segment lost 2 bases and the J segment 5 bases; nucleotides outside the gene matches: 7. This CDR3 is 14 amino acids long. Germline V lookup: CDR1 DFQATT, CDR2 SNEGSKA (reference sequence). Here the CDR3 DNA reads TGCAGTGCTAGACGACAGGGGATGGGGGAGACCCAGTACTTC. This sequence encodes CSARRQGMGETQYF.